The source of this T cell receptor beta chain is a study of control samples from healthy donors and cancer patients. CDR3 length: 13 residues. Germline CDR1 is DFQATT and CDR2 is SNEGSKA (reference sequence). Concerning this clone itself: Its ends do not fully match the called genes, so a read error is possible.

Measured with immunoSEQ multiplex PCR; TCRdb has only the in-frame clones, and not every one. The table has approximately 170,000 clones, over 85% seen once. The clonotype comes from a man aged 25 to 40 in good health. This chain joins TRBV20-1 and TRBJ2-1; unclear D gene. The sequencing input was blood. The CDR3 DNA reads TGCGGTGCTAGTCCCGCCGGTGGAGACGAGCAGTTCTTC. It codes for CGASPAGGDEQFF.